This T cell receptor (beta chain) was retrieved from a study of T cells in localized non-small cell lung cancer. Study-wide findings and caveats: Heterogeneity within the tumor remains possible, as just one region underwent sequencing. Uninvolved nearby lung showed the greatest T cell clonality, exceeding that found in tumor. Detection in adjacent lung was observed for a median roughly 57 of the top 100 tumor clones. Among blood samples, higher T cell density accompanied longer overall survival.

Measured with immunoSEQ multiplex PCR; TCRdb has only the in-frame clones, and not every one. Of 65,000 to 90,000 clones listed, over 60% are singletons. Turning to this clone: The target antigen is unknown.

The germline gives CDR1 ENHRY, CDR2 SYGVKD. This CDR3 is 12 amino acids long. The V end was cut by 5 bases, the J end by 3 bases, with 8 bases between. This TCR derives from a man aged 35 to 69 with stage II squamous cell lung carcinoma. This chain links TRBV10-3 with TRBJ2-7; D is ambiguous. The sequencing here drew on PBMCs, taken before any cancer treatment. The CDR3 reads CAISNTYYEQYF. The CDR3 nucleotides read TGTGCCATCAGTAACACCTACTACGAGCAGTACTTC.